The T cell receptor beta chain under discussion was sequenced for a study of T cells in Graves' hyperthyroidism and ophthalmopathy. Ten or more counts support this clonotype. Germline assignment: CDR1 SGHRS and CDR2 YFSETQ. The CDR3 loop spans 16 amino acids. The trim removed 2 bases at V and 8 bases at J, leaving 11 bases unmatched. Regions amplified from RNA transcripts were the TCR beta CDR3 regions. TCR CDR3 underwent first-round RT-PCR with the HTBI primer set. Each CDR3 protein gets one entry after TCRdb re-called the multiplex PCR reads with MiXCR. The sample carries roughly 99,000 distinct CDR3 sequences, approximately 15% recorded once.

The chain has TRBV5-1 and TRBJ2-1; 9 nucleotides match TRBD2. The sequence came from a woman in her forties or fifties with Graves' hyperthyroidism. Sequencing was carried out using blood. CDR3 residues: CASSFYAGGEVDEQFF. Written as DNA, the CDR3 is TGCGCCAGCAGCTTTTACGCGGGGGGGGAGGTAGATGAGCAGTTCTTC.